This passage covers 5 T cell receptor beta chains from one sample sequenced in a study of OX40 agonist ivuxolimab in advanced cancers. The protocol was immunoSEQ multiplex PCR, while the TCRdb copy is restricted to in-frame clones and leaves out a portion. The repertoire includes about 28,000 clones, less than 90% of them detected once, and around 15% sits in the top ten. Sequencing was performed on CD4+ or CD8+ T cells sorted from blood, taken in a trial of the OX40 agonist ivuxolimab. These receptors came from an adult with an advanced solid tumor such as melanoma, head and neck, liver or kidney cancer.

This chain joins TRBV5-4 and TRBJ2-1; 8 positions agree with TRBD1. Germline assignment: CDR1 SGHNT and CDR2 YYREEE (reference sequence). This CDR3 contains 16 residues. J gave up 2 bases and V 3 bases, and 7 bases lay outside the gene matches. The CDR3 loop reads CASSYGTGVTYNEQFF. The CDR3 bases are TGTGCCAGCAGCTATGGGACAGGTGTAACCTACAATGAGCAGTTCTTC.

The chain recombines TRBV6-1 with TRBJ1-1; D ambiguous. This CDR3 comprises 14 residues. Germline V gene lookup returns CDR1 MNHNS and CDR2 SASEGT. Deletions cut 8 bases from V and 3 bases from J, with 16 bases between. CDR3 region: CASQPLGSYTEAFF. CDR3 in DNA: TGTGCCAGCCAGCCCCTGGGGTCATACACTGAAGCTTTCTTT.

The DNA of the CDR3 is TGTGCCAGCAGCCCGAGCGGGAGTCACTACGAGCAGTACTTC. It yields the protein CASSPSGSHYEQYF. The chain links TRBV9 to TRBJ2-7, with 8 bases identical to TRBD2. The CDR3 consists of 14 residues. Germline lookup yields CDR1 SGDLS and CDR2 YYNGEE. V lost 4 bases to trimming and J lost 3 bases; unmatched junction nucleotides: 6.

This clone was counted a single time. This chain uses TRBV15 with TRBJ1-1; no clear D gene. Trimming took 5 bases from V and 4 from J, leaving 14 bases between them. The CDR3 spans 14 residues. Germline lookup yields CDR1 LNHNV and CDR2 YYDKDF (reference sequence). CDR3 sequence (DNA): TGTGCCACCAGCGCCTCCGAGTGGGGCACTGAAGCTTTCTTT. The encoded protein is CATSASEWGTEAFF.

The chain carries TRBV29-1 and TRBJ2-1, with D tentatively TRBD1 (6 bases). This CDR3 region has 14 residues. Germline values: CDR1 SQVTM, CDR2 ANQGSEA. Trimming took off 6 bases at V and 0 bases at J, with 12 bases between the two ends. The CDR3 region is CSVSEGGSYNEQFF. The CDR3 nucleotides are TGCAGCGTGTCCGAAGGGGGCTCCTACAATGAGCAGTTCTTC.